The 5 T cell receptor beta chains below were found in one sample sequenced in a study of neurological immune-mediated disorders. TCRdb re-called the 5' RACE reads through MiXCR, storing one row per CDR3 protein. This sample has roughly 120,000 distinct CDR3 sequences, with roughly 3.4% found just once. The sequencing input was PBMCs. The receptors were sampled from a woman in her twenties or thirties with multiple sclerosis.

The sample holds many counts of this clonotype. The chain links TRBV27 to TRBJ2-7; D gene ambiguous. CDR1 and CDR2 (germline): MNHEY, SMNVEV (reference sequence). This CDR3 is 16 amino acids long. With 6 bases removed from V and 1 base from J, the gap between germline ends came to 19 bases. CDR3 amino acids: CASSPFLLGRSYEQYF. The CDR3 nucleotides read TGTGCCAGCAGCCCCTTCCTATTGGGCAGGTCCTACGAGCAGTACTTC.

This clonotype appeared many times. This rearrangement joins TRBV12-3 or TRBV12-4 to TRBJ2-5, with 10 bases matching TRBD2. The length of the CDR3 is 14 residues. V lost 1 base and J lost 5; bases outside the gene matches: 1. CDR3 region: CASSLVLAGETQYF. CDR3 DNA: TGTGCCAGCAGTTTAGTACTAGCGGGGGAGACCCAGTACTTC.

This clonotype was recorded at least ten times. The chain combines TRBV12-3 or TRBV12-4 with TRBJ1-6; D perhaps matches TRBD1 (6 bases). The germline V and J ends were trimmed by 6 bases and 10 bases, with 13 bases remaining between them. The CDR3 extends over 13 amino acids. The CDR3 reads CASRDSFGSPLHF. CDR3 in DNA: TGTGCCAGCAGGGACAGTTTTGGGTCACCCCTCCACTTT.

This clonotype came up many times. The chain has TRBV14 and TRBJ2-2; D gene unclear. This CDR3 comprises 15 residues. The germline V gene encodes CDR1 SGHDN and CDR2 FVKESK. Trimming removed 2 bases from V and 1 base from J, with 8 bases in between. CDR3 region: CASSQLDGNTGELFF. In DNA form, the CDR3 reads TGTGCCAGCAGCCAACTGGACGGGAACACCGGGGAGCTGTTTTTT.

The table lists this clonotype with many counts. The chain is built from TRBV5-1 and TRBJ2-7, with a weak D call TRBD1 (7 bases). This CDR3 contains 16 residues. CDR1 and CDR2 (germline): SGHRS, YFSETQ. V lost 0 bases and J lost 7, with 20 bases in between. The CDR3 nucleotides read TGCGCCAGCAGCTTGGTCCATCAGGGGGACTTACGGGAGCAGTACTTC. Its protein product is CASSLVHQGDLREQYF.